One and the same sample provided the 27 T cell receptor beta chains below, sequenced in a study of control samples from healthy donors and cancer patients (dated by TCRdb to between 2020 and 2021). Libraries were made using the immunoSEQ multiplex PCR assay. Entries here come from immuneACCESS through TCRdb and include only in-frame sequences with V and J called. Some clones fail to appear in such tables; in the studies checked, an unresolved V gene covers under half of the shortfall, and the cause of the remainder is unknown. The sample table records about 130,000 clones; 90% to 95% of these occur just once. Approximately 15% of the sample rests with the top ten. The sample was PBMCs. The receptors stem from a man in his 60s with colorectal cancer.

This chain uses TRBV3-1 (or the pseudogene TRBV3-2) with TRBJ2-1; 11 positions match TRBD2. CDR1 LGHDT and CDR2 YNNKEL come from the germline V gene (reference sequence). With 7 bases clipped from V and 5 bases from J, the junction kept 7 bases outside the gene matches. The CDR3 sequence is 15 residues long. The CDR3 reads CASTASGGNNNEQFF. The CDR3 bases are TGTGCCAGCACCGCTAGCGGGGGGAATAACAATGAGCAGTTCTTC.

The rearrangement uses TRBV3-1 (or the pseudogene TRBV3-2) and TRBJ2-4, with D tentatively TRBD2 (7 bases). Germline values: CDR1 LGHDT, CDR2 YNNKEL (reference sequence). V lost 4 bases to trimming and J lost 6 bases, with 19 bases between them. The CDR3 totals 16 residues. The CDR3 protein is CASSPTIGGGRNIQYF. Here the CDR3 DNA reads TGTGCCAGCAGCCCCACTATAGGGGGGGGGAGAAACATTCAGTACTTC.

As DNA, the CDR3 is TGCGCCAGCAGCGCAGGACAGGGTTTTACGAACACTGAAGCTTTCTTT. Its protein is CASSAGQGFTNTEAFF. V and J are TRBV5-1 and TRBJ1-1, with TRBD1 matching 8 bases. The V gene's germline CDR1 is SGHRS and CDR2 YFSETQ. V lost 4 bases and J lost 1; bases outside the gene matches: 9. CDR3 length: 16 amino acids. Full variable domain (outside the CDR3, taken from reference TRBV5-1 and TRBJ1-1): KAGVTQTPRYLIKTRGQQVTLSCSPISGHRSVSWYQQTPGQGLQFLFEYFSETQRNKGNFPGRFSGRQFSNSRSEMNVSTLELGDSALYLCASSAGQGFTNTEAFFGQGTRLTVV.

V is TRBV3-1 (or the pseudogene TRBV3-2) and J is TRBJ1-5; D call uncertain. This CDR3 has 14 residues. Germline values: CDR1 LGHDT, CDR2 YNNKEL (reference sequence). Trimming cost V 1 base and J 3 bases, with 7 bases left between them. The CDR3 protein is CASSQGNINQPQHF. The CDR3 coding sequence is TGTGCCAGCAGCCAAGGGAACATCAATCAGCCCCAGCATTTT.

The rearrangement joins TRBV19 to TRBJ2-5; 7 bases map to TRBD1. Trimming removed 1 base from V and 3 bases from J; junction bases left unmatched: 2. The germline V gene encodes CDR1 LNHDA and CDR2 SQIVND (reference sequence). This CDR3 region has 14 residues. CDR3 nucleotides: TGTGCCAGTAGTATAGGGCAGGGGGAAGAGACCCAGTACTTC. It encodes CASSIGQGEETQYF. Complete variable domain (other parts from reference TRBV19 and TRBJ2-5): DGGITQSPKYLFRKEGQNVTLSCEQNLNHDAMYWYRQDPGQGLRLIYYSQIVNDFQKGDIAEGYSVSREKKESFPLTVTSAQKNPTAFYLCASSIGQGEETQYFGPGTRLLVL.

This rearrangement joins TRBV7-2 to TRBJ1-4, with TRBD1 matching over 7 bases. The germline V gene has CDR1 SGHTA and CDR2 FQGNSA. Germline trimming cut 1 base from V and 8 bases from J; bases unmatched to any gene: 7. The CDR3 runs 15 residues. This CDR3 reads CASSLDSGGGEKLFF. CDR3 nucleotide sequence: TGTGCCAGCAGCTTAGATTCAGGGGGGGGCGAAAAACTGTTTTTT.

V gene TRBV9 combines with J gene TRBJ2-7; 9 nucleotides match TRBD1. The CDR3 sequence is 14 residues long. With V trimmed by 3 bases and J by 2 bases, 3 bases remained unmatched. CDR1 and CDR2 (germline): SGDLS, YYNGEE. The CDR3 sequence: CASSGQGGPYEQYF. The CDR3, as DNA: TGTGCCAGCAGCGGACAGGGGGGCCCCTACGAGCAGTACTTC.

About this clone: An end of the junction does not agree with germline; a read error may underlie this. The V gene is TRBV4-1, the J gene TRBJ1-6; possible D gene TRBD1, 5 bases. Per the germline V gene, CDR1 is MGHRA and CDR2 is YSYEKL. The CDR3 is 14 amino acids. As DNA, the CDR3 is TGCGCCAGCGGCCAGGCAGGGAGAGGTTCACCCCTCCACTTT. It translates to CASGQAGRGSPLHF.

The rearrangement links TRBV27 to TRBJ1-1; D gene uncertain. The germline V gene has CDR1 MNHEY and CDR2 SMNVEV (reference sequence). V was clipped by 5 bases and J by 1 base, with 11 bases between them. The CDR3 contains 14 residues. CDR3 bases: TGTGCCAGCAGTCCCATTGCAGCGAACACTGAAGCTTTCTTT. Its translation is CASSPIAANTEAFF.

This clone was recorded only once. The chain links TRBV20-1 to TRBJ1-2, with D possibly being TRBD1 (5 bases). This CDR3 comprises 15 residues. The germline CDR1 and CDR2 sequences are DFQATT and SNEGSKA (reference sequence). The V gene lost 3 bases and the J gene lost 7 bases, with 21 bases spanning the gap. CDR3 in amino acids: CSASRATGRGGGYTF. The CDR3 nucleotides are TGCAGTGCTAGTAGGGCGACGGGACGAGGCGGTGGCTACACCTTC.

This clone was recorded only once. The chain has TRBV4-1 and TRBJ2-1; D not resolved. From germline, CDR1 is MGHRA and CDR2 YSYEKL. Trimming cost V 3 bases and J 0 bases, with 9 bases left between them. The CDR3 contains 15 residues. The CDR3 sequence is CASSQTQSSYNEQFF. DNA for the CDR3: TGCGCCAGCAGCCAGACACAGAGCTCCTACAATGAGCAGTTCTTC.

The V gene is TRBV5-4, the J gene TRBJ1-1, with D uncertain. Germline-derived CDR1 and CDR2 are SGHNT and YYREEE (reference sequence). Trimming stripped 0 bases from V and 6 bases from J, with 6 bases between. The CDR3 loop spans 12 amino acids. CDR3 nucleotides: TGTGCCAGCAGCTTGGGGAAGGCTGAAGCTTTCTTT. Its translation: CASSLGKAEAFF.

The chain employs TRBV5-1 and TRBJ2-5; 9 nucleotides line up with TRBD2. V was clipped by 0 bases and J by 4 bases; unmatched bases: 4. This CDR3 spans 15 amino acids. Germline CDR1 is SGHRS and CDR2 is YFSETQ. The CDR3 region has the DNA TGCGCCAGCAGCTTGGGAGCGGGGGGCGCAGAGACCCAGTACTTC. Its translation is CASSLGAGGAETQYF.

This chain joins TRBV18 and TRBJ1-4, with TRBD1 identical over 7 bases. After removal of 3 bases from V and 8 bases from J, the junction contained 9 bases not matched to a gene. Per germline, CDR1 KGHSH and CDR2 LQKENI. The CDR3 runs 15 residues. The CDR3 DNA reads as TGTGCCAGCTCACCTACCGGACAGGTCGAAGAAAAACTGTTTTTT. Residues: CASSPTGQVEEKLFF.

The CDR3 spells CASSQVFGGGLETQYF. DNA for the CDR3: TGCGCCAGCAGCCAAGTGTTCGGCGGGGGCCTGGAGACCCAGTACTTC. This rearrangement joins TRBV4-1 to TRBJ2-5; maybe TRBD2 (7 bases). Trimming removed 1 base from V and 5 bases from J, with 17 bases in between. CDR1 and CDR2 (germline): MGHRA, YSYEKL. CDR3 length: 16 amino acids.

The chain has TRBV28 and TRBJ2-2; 7 bases map to TRBD1. This CDR3 comprises 15 residues. Germline assignment: CDR1 MDHEN and CDR2 SYDVKM. The trim removed 5 bases at V and 0 bases at J, leaving 3 bases unmatched. CDR3 nucleotide sequence: TGTGCCAGCAGTACCGGGACAGCGAACACCGGGGAGCTGTTTTTT. Translation gives CASSTGTANTGELFF.

This chain links TRBV19 with TRBJ2-2, with unresolved D. The germline gives CDR1 LNHDA, CDR2 SQIVND (reference sequence). There are 18 residues in the CDR3. Trimming left V 7 bases short and J 2 bases short, with 23 bases between. The CDR3 sequence: CASTIRHPMAQNTGELFF. In nucleotides, the CDR3 is TGTGCCAGTACCATCAGACATCCAATGGCTCAAAACACCGGGGAGCTGTTTTTT.

This chain uses TRBV10-3 with TRBJ2-7; a weak D match, TRBD1 (5 bases). Germline CDR1 is ENHRY and CDR2 is SYGVKD. The CDR3 loop spans 14 amino acids. The V gene lost 3 bases and the J gene lost 2 bases, with 11 bases spanning the gap. The CDR3 DNA follows: TGTGCCATCAGTGACACCAGGGATCCCTACGAGCAGTACTTC. Its protein product is CAISDTRDPYEQYF.

Concerning this clone itself: A read error may produce the germline difference seen at one junction end. The rearrangement links TRBV2 to TRBJ2-5, with 7 bases aligning to TRBD2. The CDR3 contains 16 residues. Germline V CDR1 and CDR2: SNHLY, FYNNEI. This CDR3 reads CASSVRAGIPQATQYF. The CDR3 bases are TGTGCCAGCAGTGTGCGAGCGGGGATTCCCCAAGCGACCCAGTACTTC.

This clone occurred once. V is TRBV19 and J is TRBJ1-5; D possibly corresponds to TRBD1 (5 bases). Trimming removed 7 bases at V and 1 base at J, with 11 bases between. This CDR3 has 14 residues. Germline V gene sequence: CDR1 LNHDA, CDR2 SQIVND (reference sequence). The CDR3 spells CASTKGDSNQPQHF. The CDR3 region has the DNA TGTGCCAGTACGAAAGGGGACAGCAATCAGCCCCAGCATTTT.

The gene calls are TRBV27 and TRBJ1-1, with D unresolved. CDR1 MNHEY and CDR2 SMNVEV come from the germline V gene (reference sequence). The V and J ends lost 3 bases and 5 bases respectively, with 13 bases between them. The CDR3 sequence is 14 residues long. CDR3 residues: CASSLSDRRTEAFF. CDR3 bases: TGTGCCAGCAGTTTGTCCGATAGGAGGACTGAAGCTTTCTTT.

This chain joins TRBV25-1 and TRBJ1-3; D is unresolved. There are 15 residues in the CDR3. Trimming pared 4 bases from V and 0 bases from J, leaving 10 bases between. Germline V CDR1 and CDR2: MGHDK, SYGVNS. Here the CDR3 reads CASSALRDSGNTIYF. CDR3 DNA: TGTGCCAGCAGTGCGCTTCGGGACTCTGGAAACACCATATATTTT.

For the CDR3, the DNA is TGTGCCAGCAGCTTAGAGGGACAGGGTCTCCACGAGCAGTACTTC. Encoded protein: CASSLEGQGLHEQYF. The chain couples TRBV7-2 to TRBJ2-7; 9 bases line up with TRBD1. With V trimmed by 1 base and J by 5 bases, 6 bases remained unmatched. Germline-derived CDR1 and CDR2 are SGHTA and FQGNSA. This CDR3 comprises 15 residues.

V usage is TRBV7-8 and J usage is TRBJ1-5; 9 nucleotides match TRBD1. The germline V gene encodes CDR1 SGHVS and CDR2 FQNEAQ. The CDR3 is 14 residues long. Germline trimming cut 4 bases from V and 6 bases from J; bases unmatched to any gene: 4. CDR3 nucleotide sequence: TGTGCCAGCAGCTCGGGACAGGGAACTCAGCCCCAGCATTTT. Its translation is CASSSGQGTQPQHF.

The rearrangement uses TRBV6-5 and TRBJ1-6; D is perhaps TRBD1 (6 bases). Trimming stripped 4 bases from V and 8 bases from J, with 6 bases between. Germline values: CDR1 MNHEY, CDR2 SVGAGI. CDR3 length equals 12 residues. CDR3 sequence (DNA): TGTGCCAGCAGTTGGACAGATTCACCCCTCCACTTT. This translates into CASSWTDSPLHF.

CDR3 sequence (DNA): TGTGCCAGCAGACAGGTACTGTGGTCCTATAATTCACCCCTCCACTTT. This gives the protein CASRQVLWSYNSPLHF. The chain couples TRBV2 to TRBJ1-6, with D tentatively TRBD1 (5 bases). The germline V gene encodes CDR1 SNHLY and CDR2 FYNNEI. The CDR3 length is 16 residues. Between the trimmed V and J ends, which lost 6 bases and 1 base, there was a span of 13 bases. The whole variable domain, filled in from reference TRBV2 and TRBJ1-6, reads EPEVTQTPSHQVTQMGQEVILRCVPISNHLYFYWYRQILGQKVEFLVSFYNNEISEKSEIFDDQFSVERPDGSNFTLKIRSTKLEDSAMYFCASRQVLWSYNSPLHFGNGTRLTVT.

This clone occurred once. The CDR3 nucleotides read TGCAGCGTTTCCGTGAGTAGGGGCACTGAAGCTTTCTTT. Its translation: CSVSVSRGTEAFF. This chain links TRBV29-1 with TRBJ1-1, with TRBD1 as a possible D gene (5 bases). The CDR3 sequence is 13 residues long. The V gene lost 5 bases and the J gene lost 4 bases, with 14 bases spanning the gap. CDR1 is SQVTM and CDR2 is ANQGSEA in the germline V gene.